A selection of T cell receptor beta chains follows, all from one sample in a study of CD8 T cells in ankylosing spondylitis. MiXCR was run by TCRdb on the 5' RACE reads, yielding one entry per CDR3 protein. This sample has about 130,000 distinct CDR3 sequences; roughly 13% occur once, and the top ten carry almost 3%. Sequencing used blood, either unsorted or a sorted T cell fraction (not recorded which). The receptors were sampled from a female donor with ankylosing spondylitis or in good health (not recorded which). Both conserved end residues are part of each CDR3. The D gene is left open where the match is weak. Expanded clones get a size class; other rows say once, few or many, or leave the size out.

clone_size,j_call,d_call,v_call,cdr3_length,cdr3_aa,cdr3_nt
once,TRBJ2-7,-,TRBV3-1,14,CASSQPQAYGEQYF,TGTGCCAGCAGCCAACCGCAAGCGTACGGCGAGCAGTACTTC
-,TRBJ2-7,TRBD1,TRBV20-1,14,CSARDRKGGDEQYF,TGCAGTGCTAGAGATCGAAAAGGGGGCGACGAGCAGTACTTC
few,TRBJ2-3,TRBD2,TRBV20-1,14,CSALAGASTDTQYF,TGCAGTGCTTTAGCGGGGGCCAGCACAGATACGCAGTATTTT
many,TRBJ2-5,-,TRBV3-1,16,CASSPGQRLWAETQYF,TGTGCCAGCAGCCCTGGACAGCGTTTATGGGCAGAGACCCAGTACTTC
few,TRBJ2-1,-,TRBV12-3/TRBV12-4,13,CASTASSYNEQFF,TGTGCCAGCACCGCGAGCTCCTACAATGAGCAGTTCTTC
many,TRBJ2-2,TRBD2,TRBV7-2,15,CASSWTSGNTGELFF,TGTGCCAGCAGTTGGACTAGCGGGAACACCGGGGAGCTGTTTTTT
many,TRBJ1-1,TRBD1,TRBV5-1,15,CASSWNRGLATEAFF,TGCGCCAGCAGCTGGAACAGGGGTCTGGCCACTGAAGCTTTCTTT
many,TRBJ1-1,TRBD1,TRBV5-1,16,CASSLFATGGRTEAFF,TGCGCCAGCAGCTTGTTCGCGACAGGGGGCCGGACTGAAGCTTTCTTT
-,TRBJ2-4,-,TRBV6-6,13,CASSYSSENIQYF,TGTGCCAGCAGTTACTCTTCAGAAAACATTCAGTACTTC
many,TRBJ2-1,-,TRBV5-1,14,CASSRGSQYNEQFF,TGCGCCAGCAGTCGGGGGAGCCAGTACAATGAGCAGTTCTTC
many,TRBJ2-3,TRBD2,TRBV12-3/TRBV12-4,16,CASSPRLAGGPDTQYF,TGTGCCAGCAGTCCCAGATTAGCGGGGGGACCAGATACGCAGTATTTT
few,TRBJ1-1,-,TRBV11-1,19,CASRPTLRARQHQTSEAFF,TGTGCCAGCAGACCAACCCTTCGCGCCCGACAGCATCAAACATCGGAAGCTTTCTTT
few,TRBJ2-7,-,TRBV20-1,15,CSARLSGGTSYEQYF,TGCAGTGCTAGACTATCAGGTGGGACATCCTACGAGCAGTACTTC
-,TRBJ1-4,-,TRBV18,15,CASSPSLDGNEKLFF,TGTGCCAGCTCACCCTCTTTGGATGGGAATGAAAAACTGTTTTTT
many,TRBJ1-3,-,TRBV28,15,CASSLSGPDGNTIYF,TGTGCCAGCAGTTTGTCCGGACCGGACGGAAACACCATATATTTT
-,TRBJ1-5,-,TRBV5-1,13,CASSPLPDQPQHF,TGCGCCAGCAGCCCTCTCCCGGATCAGCCCCAGCATTTT
-,TRBJ2-5,-,TRBV5-1,13,CASSPWTRETQYF,TGCGCCAGCAGCCCCTGGACTCGAGAGACCCAGTACTTC
few,TRBJ1-1,-,TRBV29-1,15,CSVEGAMVMNTEAFF,TGCAGCGTTGAAGGGGCTATGGTGATGAACACTGAAGCTTTCTTT